This entry features one T cell receptor (beta chain) sequence. The antigen is undetermined. These data originate in a study of vaccination and CD4 T cells after COVID-19. The CDR3 consists of 12 residues. Germline V CDR1 and CDR2: KGHDR, SFDVKD. The germline V and J ends were trimmed by 3 bases and 4 bases, with 3 bases remaining between them. Treatment described: approximately 10-day PBMC culture with coronavirus spike peptide pools or control peptides (ViraFEST assay). Peptide-pool expansion of antigen-specific T cells preceded TCR sequencing in ViraFEST. With the Oncomine TCR Beta short-read assay, DNA from cultured CD4+ T cells was sequenced. TCRdb reprocessed the PCR reads with MiXCR, giving one entry per CDR3 protein. The repertoire holds over 14,000 distinct CDR3 sequences, around a third seen once, with roughly 10% in the top ten.

The starting material was CD4+ T cells from blood, cultured in vitro, obtained after SARS-CoV-2 vaccination. The chain joins TRBV24-1 to TRBJ1-5; unclear D gene. This receptor was identified in a human donor who had recovered from COVID-19. The CDR3 nucleotides are TGTGCCACCAGTGATCCAAATCAGCCCCAGCATTTT. Translation gives CATSDPNQPQHF.